This T cell receptor (beta chain) was sequenced during a study of cytomegalovirus exposure and HLA in healthy donors. Overall study context: Among the approximately 410 genotyped donors, less than 85% were placed in the Caucasian-associated ancestry cluster. Findings and limits, study-wide: Sequencing had likely introduced a cluster of highly shared sequence variants as an artifact.

V was clipped by 2 bases and J by 5 bases, with 12 bases between them. Germline CDR1 and CDR2: SEHNR and FQNEAQ (reference sequence). The CDR3 runs 15 residues. The PCR employed 60 Vbeta primers together with 13 Jbeta primers. Only in-frame clones appear in the TCRdb table, and some are missing; sequencing was by immunoSEQ multiplex PCR. The data hold under 200,000 clones, with roughly 85% observed a single time. Points on this clone: Its antigen remains unknown.

The sequence came from a woman aged 35 to 49 in good health and CMV-seronegative. The V call is TRBV7-9, the J call TRBJ2-2; tentatively, D is TRBD1 (6 bases). The sample was PBMCs. The CDR3 is CASSLRDKGTGELFF. The CDR3 DNA is TGTGCCAGCAGCTTACGGGACAAAGGGACCGGGGAGCTGTTTTTT. Combining the CDR3 with reference TRBV7-9 and TRBJ2-2 gives the whole variable domain DTGVSQNPRHKITKRGQNVTFRCDPISEHNRLYWYRQTLGQGPEFLTYFQNEAQLEKSRLLSDRFSAERPKGSFSTLEIQRTEQGDSAMYLCASSLRDKGTGELFFGEGSRLTVL.